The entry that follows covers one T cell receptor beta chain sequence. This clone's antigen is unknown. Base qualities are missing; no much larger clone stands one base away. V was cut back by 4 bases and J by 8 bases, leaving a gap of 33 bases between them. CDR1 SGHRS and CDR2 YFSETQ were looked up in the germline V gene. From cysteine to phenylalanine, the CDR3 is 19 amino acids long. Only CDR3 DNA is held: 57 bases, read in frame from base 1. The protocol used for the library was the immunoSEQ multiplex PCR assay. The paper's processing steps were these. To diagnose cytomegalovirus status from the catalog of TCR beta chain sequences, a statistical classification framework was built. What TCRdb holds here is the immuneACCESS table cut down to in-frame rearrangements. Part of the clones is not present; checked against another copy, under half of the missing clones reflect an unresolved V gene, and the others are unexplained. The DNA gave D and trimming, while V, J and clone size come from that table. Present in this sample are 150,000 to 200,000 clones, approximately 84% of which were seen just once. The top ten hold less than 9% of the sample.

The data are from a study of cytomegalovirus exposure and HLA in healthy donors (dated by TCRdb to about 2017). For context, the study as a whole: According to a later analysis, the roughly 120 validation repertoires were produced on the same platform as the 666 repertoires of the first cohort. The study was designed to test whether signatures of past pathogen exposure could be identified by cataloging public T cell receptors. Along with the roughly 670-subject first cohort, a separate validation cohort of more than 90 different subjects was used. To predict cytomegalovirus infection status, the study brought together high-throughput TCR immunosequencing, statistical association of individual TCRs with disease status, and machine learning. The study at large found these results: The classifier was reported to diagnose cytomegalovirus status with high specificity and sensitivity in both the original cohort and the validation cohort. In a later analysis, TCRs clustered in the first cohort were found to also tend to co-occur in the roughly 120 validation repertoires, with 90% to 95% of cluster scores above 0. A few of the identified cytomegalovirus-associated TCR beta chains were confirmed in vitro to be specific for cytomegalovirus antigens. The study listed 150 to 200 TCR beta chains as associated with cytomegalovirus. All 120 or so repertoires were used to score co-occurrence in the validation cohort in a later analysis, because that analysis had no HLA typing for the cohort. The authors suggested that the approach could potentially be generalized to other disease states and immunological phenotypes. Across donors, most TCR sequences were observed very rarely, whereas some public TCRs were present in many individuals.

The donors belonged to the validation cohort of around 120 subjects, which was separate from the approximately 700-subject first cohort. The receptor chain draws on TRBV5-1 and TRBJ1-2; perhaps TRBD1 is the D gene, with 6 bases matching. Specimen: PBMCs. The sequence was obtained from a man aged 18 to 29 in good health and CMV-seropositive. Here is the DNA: TGCGCCAGCAGCCCGGCAGTAGGTCCAGGGGTGACCCGATGGGGCGGCTACACCTTC. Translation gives CASSPAVGPGVTRWGGYTF.